Listed below are T cell receptor beta chains from one sample, sequenced in a study of blood T cells in healthy people across ages. TCRdb reanalysed the 5' RACE reads using MiXCR and keeps one entry per CDR3 protein. The table lists 850,000 to 1,000,000 distinct CDR3 sequences, 45% to 60% of them singletons. Material for sequencing was blood. The receptors here all came from an older woman in good health. The CDR3 runs from the conserved cysteine through the conserved F or W. The D gene is left open where the match is weak. Size tells how often a clone was seen (once, few, many) or the class of an expanded clone, and some rows leave it out.

>TRBJ2-3|-|-|TRBV3-1
TGTGCCAGCAGCCAAGGGCGGGGAAATAGGTTGGTAGATACGCAGTATTTT
CASSQGRGNRLVDTQYF
>TRBJ2-1|-|-|TRBV11-3
TGTGCCAGCAGCTTTGGGCCCCAAGATGAGCAGTTCTTC
CASSFGPQDEQFF
>TRBJ1-6|-|few|TRBV7-2
TGTGCCAGCACCCCTGCCCGGGTCACCTATAATTCACCCCTCCACTTT
CASTPARVTYNSPLHF
>TRBJ2-3|TRBD1|-|TRBV7-2
TGTGCCAGCATCTTGCACACCACAGGGGCCGCGACAGATACGCAGTATTTT
CASILHTTGAATDTQYF
>TRBJ2-7|TRBD2|-|TRBV20-1
TGCAGTGCTAGAGGGACTAGGGAGTACGAGCAGTACTTC
CSARGTREYEQYF
>TRBJ2-7|-|-|TRBV28
TGTGCCAGCAGCCTATACGGGACGGCGAGTTACGAGCAGTACTTC
CASSLYGTASYEQYF
>TRBJ2-3|TRBD2|many|TRBV20-1
TGCAGTGCTAGACGACTAGCGGGAGGTTTCGATACGCAGTATTTT
CSARRLAGGFDTQYF
>TRBJ2-7|-|few|TRBV6-2/TRBV6-3
TGTGCCAGCAGCTACATGGGAGCCGAGCAGTACTTC
CASSYMGAEQYF
>TRBJ1-1|-|few|TRBV7-2
TGTGCCAGCAGCCGCGGAGCAGCGAACACTGAAGCTTTCTTT
CASSRGAANTEAFF
>TRBJ2-3|TRBD2|-|TRBV5-1
TGCGCCAGCAGCTTGGCCACTTGGGCTAGCGGGAGTTCGGATACGCAGTATTTT
CASSLATWASGSSDTQYF
>TRBJ1-6|-|-|TRBV3-1
TGTGCCAGCAGCCAAGAGGGAGTCCCGAGTTCACCCCTCCACTTT
CASSQEGVPSSPLHF
>TRBJ2-7|-|-|TRBV10-3
TGTGCCATCCAAGGCCGGGGTACCTCCTACGGGCAGTACTTC
CAIQGRGTSYGQYF
>TRBJ2-1|-|few|TRBV7-9
TGTGCCAGCAGCTTATGGGTCGGGGGGCCACAATCCTGGTTCTTC
CASSLWVGGPQSWFF
>TRBJ2-7|-|-|TRBV5-1
TGCGCCAGCAGCTGTGACAGGAGGGACGAGCAGTACTTC
CASSCDRRDEQYF
>TRBJ1-2|-|few|TRBV28
TGTGCCAGCAGCCGGGACACAGGGAACCATGGCTACACCTTC
CASSRDTGNHGYTF
>TRBJ2-1|-|-|TRBV20-1
TGCAGTGCTAGCTCCCTAGGACAGAGTGAGCAGTTCTTC
CSASSLGQSEQFF
>TRBJ2-1|-|-|TRBV20-1
TGCAGTGCTCAGGAGCGCGTACGTAACAATGAGCAGTTCTTC
CSAQERVRNNEQFF
>TRBJ2-1|-|once|TRBV27
TGTGCCAGCAGTGTATCTACCTTCAATGAGCAGTTCTTC
CASSVSTFNEQFF
>TRBJ2-5|-|-|TRBV6-6
TGTGCCAGCGCCAGGACTGGGCAAGAGACCCAGTACTTC
CASARTGQETQYF
>TRBJ2-7|TRBD2|-|TRBV7-2
TGTGCCAGCAGCTTGGGGACTAGCGGAGTGTGCTCCTACGAGCAGTACTTC
CASSLGTSGVCSYEQYF
>TRBJ2-7|TRBD1|-|TRBV28
TGTGCCGCCCGACAGGGGAACGGCTACGAGCAGTACTTC
CAARQGNGYEQYF
>TRBJ2-3|-|-|TRBV20-1
TGCAGTGCTAGCATGGAGCGGAGCACAGATACGCAGTATTTT
CSASMERSTDTQYF
>TRBJ2-2|-|-|TRBV12-3/TRBV12-4
TGTGCCAGCAGTACTGACGCAGGGCGGGCGAACACCGGGGAGCTGTTTTTT
CASSTDAGRANTGELFF
>TRBJ1-2|-|-|TRBV20-1
TGCAGTGCTAGTGGATTTGGCTACACCTTC
CSASGFGYTF
>TRBJ2-6|-|-|TRBV30
TGTGCCTGGAAGAGAACTGGGGCCAACGTCCTGACTTTC
CAWKRTGANVLTF
>TRBJ2-3|TRBD1|-|TRBV12-3/TRBV12-4
TGTGCCAGCGCACGCCCTTTGGTCGGGACAGGGAAGTATTTT
CASARPLVGTGKYF
>TRBJ2-6|TRBD1|-|TRBV20-1
TGCAGTGCTGGGGACAGGACTACTGGGGCCAACGTCCTGACTTTC
CSAGDRTTGANVLTF